This T cell receptor beta chain was captured by sequencing in a study of T cells in Graves' hyperthyroidism and ophthalmopathy. TCR beta CDR3 regions were amplified from RNA. The study used the HTBI primer set for a first-round RT-PCR of the TCR CDR3. From the multiplex PCR reads, TCRdb called clonotypes with MiXCR, one entry per CDR3 protein. The sample carries some 800,000 distinct CDR3 sequences, 38% recorded once. This clonotype was seen many times. What it binds is unknown. The CDR3 is made up of 14 amino acids. Trimming removed 5 bases from V and 2 bases from J, with 12 bases in between. CDR1 and CDR2 (germline): LNHDA, SQIVND (reference sequence). General study points: Progression to ophthalmopathy was predicted a median of approximately 6.4 months early. Blood also held most thyroid clonotypes expanded beyond 0.001.

Clinical symptoms, serum thyroxine, TRAb, thyroid ultrasound and orbital computed tomography informed diagnoses. The source is a man between 18 and 29 years old with Graves' hyperthyroidism. This chain connects TRBV19 to TRBJ1-2; a weak D match, TRBD1 (5 bases). The source material was blood. The DNA of the CDR3 is TGTGCCAGTAGTGAGGACATCCCAAACTATGGCTACACCTTC. Translated, it gives CASSEDIPNYGYTF.